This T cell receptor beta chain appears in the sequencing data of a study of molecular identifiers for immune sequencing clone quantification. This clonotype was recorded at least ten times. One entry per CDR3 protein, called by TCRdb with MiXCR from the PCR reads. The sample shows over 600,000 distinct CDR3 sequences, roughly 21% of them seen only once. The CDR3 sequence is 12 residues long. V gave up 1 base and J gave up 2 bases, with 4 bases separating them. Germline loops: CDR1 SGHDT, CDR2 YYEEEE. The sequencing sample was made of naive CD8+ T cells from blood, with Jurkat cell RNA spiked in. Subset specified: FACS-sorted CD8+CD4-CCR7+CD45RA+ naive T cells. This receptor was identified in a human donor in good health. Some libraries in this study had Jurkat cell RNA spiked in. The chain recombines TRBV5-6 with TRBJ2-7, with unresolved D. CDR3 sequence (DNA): TGTGCCAGCAGCTTGATGGCCTACGAGCAGTACTTC. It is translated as CASSLMAYEQYF.